This entry describes one T cell receptor (beta chain). The data were taken from a study of blood T cell repertoires in COVID-19. Study-wide context: Sources were T cells, B-cell-depleted T cells, or PBMCs; the material itself was cDNA or gDNA.

This table comes from immunoSEQ multiplex PCR, and its TCRdb copy is limited to in-frame clones, with some not included. The sample has around 190,000 clones, approximately 91% seen once. The sequence was obtained from a man aged 30 to 45 with acute or convalescent COVID-19. Sequencing used peripheral blood.

Written as DNA, the CDR3 is TGTGCCAGCAGTTCCCGAAGGCTCCATCTCGGGGTACGCGTCGGCTACACCTTC. Protein product: CASSSRRLHLGVRVGYTF. The J gene is TRBJ1-2, the V gene TRBV27; D remains unclear. Looked up from germline, CDR1 is MNHEY and CDR2 is SMNVEV (reference sequence). Trimming cost V 4 bases and J 8 bases, with 29 bases left between them. This CDR3 has 18 amino acids.